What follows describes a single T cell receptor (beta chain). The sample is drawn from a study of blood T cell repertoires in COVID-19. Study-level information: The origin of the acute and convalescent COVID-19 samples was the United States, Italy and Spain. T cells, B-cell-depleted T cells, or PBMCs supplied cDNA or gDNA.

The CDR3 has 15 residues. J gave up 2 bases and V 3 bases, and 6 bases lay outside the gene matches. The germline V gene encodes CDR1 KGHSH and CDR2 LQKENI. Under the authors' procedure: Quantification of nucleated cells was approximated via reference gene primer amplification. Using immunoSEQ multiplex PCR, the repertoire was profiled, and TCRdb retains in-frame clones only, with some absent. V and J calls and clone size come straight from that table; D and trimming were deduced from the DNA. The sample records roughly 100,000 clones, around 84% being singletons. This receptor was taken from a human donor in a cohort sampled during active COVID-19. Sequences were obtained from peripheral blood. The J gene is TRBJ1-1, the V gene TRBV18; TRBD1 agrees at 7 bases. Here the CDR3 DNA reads TGTGCCAGCTCACCCCTAACAGGGGATAACACTGAAGCTTTCTTT. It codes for CASSPLTGDNTEAFF. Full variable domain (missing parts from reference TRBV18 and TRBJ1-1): NAGVMQNPRHLVRRRGQEARLRCSPMKGHSHVYWYRQLPEEGLKFMVYLQKENIIDESGMPKERFSAEFPKEGPSILRIQQVVRGDSAAYFCASSPLTGDNTEAFFGQGTRLTVV.